Listed here is a single T cell receptor beta chain. As yet, its antigen is unknown. This CDR3 contains 12 residues. Germline V CDR1 and CDR2: SGHRS, YFSETQ. V was pared by 2 bases and J by 7 bases, with 9 bases between. This sample was taken from a study of T cell responses to AZD1222 COVID-19 vaccine. Notes on the study in general: The span of vaccine-associated CD4 TCRs extended across spike, with dominance at 160-218 and 743-854. Donors were chiefly white British, with a greater number of females, and clonal diversity was perhaps underestimated. When two AZD1222 doses had been given, Spike-specific TCR breadth and depth rose. None of the repertoires were sampled until the peak T cell response had passed.

TCRdb's table, derived via immunoSEQ multiplex PCR, lists solely in-frame clones and lacks some. The sample has about 120,000 clones, 80% to 95% seen once. V gene TRBV5-1 combines with J gene TRBJ1-2; D ambiguous. The sequencing here drew on peripheral blood, taken 28 days after the second dose of the MenACWY control vaccine. The source is an adult who received the MenACWY meningococcal vaccine as a control. The CDR3 sequence is CASSLTGGGYTF. CDR3 DNA sequence: TGCGCCAGCAGCTTAACCGGTGGTGGCTACACCTTC.